One and the same sample provided the 27 T cell receptor beta chains below, sequenced in a study of blood T cell repertoires in COVID-19. Libraries were prepared by immunoSEQ multiplex PCR; TCRdb keeps only in-frame clonotypes and omits some of them. The sample contains 20,000 to 30,000 clones, roughly 66% of which appear only once. The sample was peripheral blood. Receptors originate from a man in his 60s with active or convalescent COVID-19.

This chain links TRBV12-2 with TRBJ1-2. TRBV12-2 is flagged as a pseudogene. The CDR3 has 14 residues. The CDR3 loop is CASRLQRVGYGYTF. CDR3 nucleotide sequence: TGTGCAAGTCGCTTGCAACGGGTGGGCTATGGCTACACCTTC.

The CDR3 reads CATIQQGNTGELFF. DNA for the CDR3: TGTGCCACAATACAACAGGGTAATACCGGGGAGCTGTTTTTT. The rearrangement joins TRBV6-5 to TRBJ2-2, with TRBD1 as a possible D gene (6 bases). Germline CDR1 reads MNHEY; CDR2 reads SVGAGI. V was shortened by 10 bases and J by 5 bases, with 17 bases between the two germline ends. This CDR3 is built from 14 residues.

The chain links TRBV10-3 to TRBJ2-5; TRBD2 matches at 9 bases. V shed 9 bases, J shed 9 bases, and the junction held 14 bases outside the gene matches. The length of the CDR3 is 14 residues. In germline, CDR1 is ENHRY, CDR2 SYGVKD. The CDR3 nucleotides read TGTGCCATTCGGGCGGGAGGGGGCCCATCAGCCCAGTACTTC. It specifies CAIRAGGGPSAQYF.

The CDR3 nucleotides are TGTGCCAGCAGCTTAGCGCGTGCAGATACGCAGTATTTT. It yields the protein CASSLARADTQYF. The chain joins TRBV7-8 to TRBJ2-3; D is unclear. The CDR3 is 13 residues long. Trimming took off 0 bases at V and 4 bases at J, with 5 bases between the two ends. Germline CDR1 and CDR2: SGHVS and FQNEAQ.

The rearrangement uses TRBV6-5 and TRBJ1-1, with 9 bases fitting TRBD1. This CDR3 is built from 15 residues. CDR1 is MNHEY, CDR2 SVGAGI, per germline. The trim removed 7 bases at V and 5 bases at J, leaving 11 bases unmatched. In nucleotides, the CDR3 is TGTGCCAGCATTGGGACAGGGCGAGGGGGAACTGAAGCTTTCTTT. Residues: CASIGTGRGGTEAFF.

This chain connects TRBV5-8 to TRBJ2-5; the match to TRBD2 covers 11 bases. The CDR3 totals 18 residues. Germline CDR1 reads SGHTS; CDR2 reads YDEGEE. Trimming removed 4 bases from V and 5 bases from J; junction bases left unmatched: 16. The CDR3 sequence is CASSRGDTSGGWGETQYF. CDR3 nucleotides: TGTGCCAGCAGCCGAGGGGATACTAGCGGGGGCTGGGGTGAGACCCAGTACTTC.

The chain has TRBV5-1 and TRBJ2-3; 8 bases are shared with TRBD1. In germline, CDR1 is SGHRS, CDR2 YFSETQ. The trim removed 3 bases at V and 2 bases at J, leaving 2 bases unmatched. The CDR3 has 14 amino acids. Written as DNA, the CDR3 is TGCGCCAGCAGCTCGGGACAGGTCACAGATACGCAGTATTTT. Amino acids: CASSSGQVTDTQYF.

The chain links TRBV9 to TRBJ2-7; 7 bases line up with TRBD1. This CDR3 spans 14 amino acids. V lost 4 bases, J lost 1 base, and 5 bases stayed unmatched. Germline-derived CDR1 and CDR2 are SGDLS and YYNGEE. Written as DNA, the CDR3 is TGTGCCAGCAGCCCCTCGACAGGGTCCTACGAGCAGTACTTC. This gives the protein CASSPSTGSYEQYF.

The rearrangement links TRBV12-5 to TRBJ1-5; the D gene is possibly TRBD1 (6 bases). Germline V lookup: CDR1 LGHNT, CDR2 FRNRAP. Trimming removed 7 bases at V and 2 bases at J, with 18 bases between. The CDR3 runs 16 residues. CDR3 DNA sequence: TGTGCTAGTGTCCTCGAGGGGGTGGTTGGCAATCAGCCCCAGCATTTT. Its translation is CASVLEGVVGNQPQHF. Filled out from reference TRBV12-5 and TRBJ1-5, the complete variable domain reads DARVTQTPRHKVTEMGQEVTMRCQPILGHNTVFWYRQTMMQGLELLAYFRNRAPLDDSGMPKDRFSAEMPDATLATLKIQPSEPRDSAVYFCASVLEGVVGNQPQHFGDGTRLSIL.

The chain employs TRBV25-1 and TRBJ2-1, with 9 bases aligning to TRBD1. The CDR3 consists of 15 residues. Germline CDR1 is MGHDK and CDR2 is SYGVNS. V was clipped by 0 bases and J by 4 bases; unmatched bases: 1. The CDR3 protein is CASSEYGTGYNEQFF. CDR3 coding DNA: TGTGCCAGCAGTGAATACGGGACAGGGTACAATGAGCAGTTCTTC.

The V gene is TRBV14, the J gene TRBJ2-7; a possible D gene is TRBD2 (5 bases). The germline V and J ends were trimmed by 1 base and 1 base, with 14 bases remaining between them. Per the germline V gene, CDR1 is SGHDN and CDR2 is FVKESK. The CDR3 sequence is 16 residues long. CDR3 residues: CASSQVAWGASYEQYF. The CDR3 DNA sequence: TGTGCCAGCAGCCAAGTAGCTTGGGGAGCTTCCTACGAGCAGTACTTC.

V usage is TRBV21-1 and J usage is TRBJ2-3; TRBD2, the table's D call, was not compared with the DNA. TRBV21-1 represents a pseudogene. CDR3 size: 13 residues. The CDR3 nucleotides are TGTGCCAGCAGCCATCTAGCGGGAGCCCGGGGGTATTTT. Protein sequence: CASSHLAGARGYF.

The V call is TRBV7-3, the J call TRBJ2-7, with 8 nucleotides matching TRBD1. Germline lookup yields CDR1 SGHTA and CDR2 FQGTGA. The CDR3 spans 15 residues. The V segment lost 4 bases and the J segment 6 bases; nucleotides outside the gene matches: 11. The DNA of the CDR3 is TGTGCCAGCAGCTCCTGGGGCGGACAGGGTCTCGAGCAGTACTTC. Encoded protein: CASSSWGGQGLEQYF. Full variable domain (rest looked up from reference TRBV7-3 and TRBJ2-7): GAGVSQTPSNKVTEKGKYVELRCDPISGHTALYWYRQSLGQGPEFLIYFQGTGAADDSGLPNDRFFAVRPEGSVSTLKIQRTERGDSAVYLCASSSWGGQGLEQYFGPGTRLTVT.

This sequence joins TRBV30 and TRBJ2-1, with 8 nucleotides matching TRBD2. Germline V gene sequence: CDR1 GTSNPN, CDR2 SVGIG (reference sequence). With 7 bases clipped from V and 8 bases from J, the junction kept 10 bases outside the gene matches. This CDR3 has 13 residues. CDR3 sequence: CASSGLGADEQFF. Here the CDR3 DNA reads TGTGCCTCCTCGGGACTAGGGGCAGATGAGCAGTTCTTC.

This clone is a singleton in its sample. The chain employs TRBV15 and TRBJ2-5; TRBD1 is a possible D gene (6 bases). Germline-derived CDR1 and CDR2 are LNHNV and YYDKDF (reference sequence). This CDR3 spans 14 amino acids. Trimming took 4 bases from V and 4 from J, leaving 13 bases between them. CDR3 protein: CATSKAGVRETQYF. The CDR3 DNA is TGTGCCACCAGCAAAGCAGGGGTACGAGAGACCCAGTACTTC.

The chain uses TRBV11-2 and TRBJ2-7, with 7 bases fitting TRBD2. The ends lost 7 bases at V and 3 bases at J; junction bases unmatched: 18. The CDR3 covers 17 residues. Germline CDR1 reads SGHAT; CDR2 reads FQNNGV. CDR3 protein: CASNPKGGWEGRYEQYF. In DNA, the CDR3 is TGTGCCAGCAACCCAAAGGGCGGTTGGGAGGGCCGCTACGAGCAGTACTTC.

This clone is medium-sized in the sample. The rearrangement uses TRBV7-9 and TRBJ1-2, with TRBD1 matching 8 bases. The CDR3 has 15 residues. Per germline, CDR1 SEHNR and CDR2 FQNEAQ (reference sequence). Trimming cost V 4 bases and J 3 bases; bases outside gene matches: 7. This chain's CDR3 is CASSSTGVSDYGYTF. The CDR3 DNA reads as TGTGCCAGCAGCTCGACAGGGGTTAGTGACTATGGCTACACCTTC.

The chain is built from TRBV9 and TRBJ1-4; D remains unclear. V shed 5 bases and J shed 7 bases, with 12 bases lying between them. CDR3 length equals 13 residues. Looked up from germline, CDR1 is SGDLS and CDR2 is YYNGEE. The CDR3: CASRAAAGEKLFF. The CDR3 nucleotides read TGTGCCAGCAGAGCGGCCGCAGGTGAAAAACTGTTTTTT.

V and J are TRBV13 and TRBJ1-3, with a weak D call TRBD1 (6 bases). Trimming took off 5 bases at V and 0 bases at J, with 17 bases between the two ends. Germline CDR1 PRHDT, CDR2 FYEKMQ (reference sequence). The CDR3 loop spans 17 amino acids. The CDR3 here is CASSPRGGRVSGNTIYF. CDR3 DNA sequence: TGTGCCAGCAGCCCTCGAGGGGGGAGGGTCTCTGGAAACACCATATATTTT.

In its sample, this clone was seen a few times. This CDR3 reads CASSIEKDGTGNYGYTF. The CDR3 bases are TGTGCCAGTAGTATAGAAAAGGACGGGACAGGGAACTATGGCTACACCTTC. This chain links TRBV19 with TRBJ1-2; 9 positions agree with TRBD1. Germline V gene data show CDR1 as LNHDA and CDR2 as SQIVND (reference sequence). CDR3 length equals 17 residues. V was clipped by 0 bases and J by 2 bases; unmatched bases: 7.

The chain combines TRBV6-6 with TRBJ2-1; 8 positions agree with TRBD2. V lost 7 bases, J lost 12 bases, and 11 bases stayed unmatched. The germline gives CDR1 MNHNY, CDR2 SVGAGI (reference sequence). The CDR3 loop spans 13 amino acids. CDR3 in amino acids: CASTSGPGGGQFF. The DNA for the CDR3 is TGTGCCAGCACGTCGGGACCCGGGGGGGGGCAGTTCTTC.

The chain employs TRBV11-1 and TRBJ2-5; maybe TRBD2 (6 bases). This CDR3 has 15 residues. V shed 5 bases and J shed 2 bases, with 15 bases lying between them. CDR1 and CDR2 from the germline V gene are SGHAT and FQDESV (reference sequence). In nucleotides, the CDR3 is TGTGCCAGCAGCAGCGGAGGGAAATTACAAGAGACCCAGTACTTC. It yields the protein CASSSGGKLQETQYF.

This chain uses TRBV10-2 with TRBJ1-2; a possible D gene is TRBD1 (6 bases). Deletions cut 3 bases from V and 7 bases from J, with 12 bases between. This CDR3 contains 13 residues. Looked up from germline, CDR1 is WSHSY and CDR2 is SAAADI. CDR3 DNA sequence: TGCGCCAGCAGTGACAGGGGTCGGGGTGGCTACACCTTC. Its translation is CASSDRGRGGYTF.

The rearrangement uses TRBV4-1 and TRBJ2-3; TRBD2 matches at 7 bases. CDR3 length: 18 amino acids. V gave up 1 base and J gave up 0 bases; unmatched junction bases: 10. Germline V CDR1 and CDR2: MGHRA, YSYEKL. CDR3 sequence reads: CASSQVGVAGVSTDTQYF. DNA for the CDR3: TGCGCCAGCAGCCAAGTAGGGGTTGCGGGGGTTAGCACAGATACGCAGTATTTT.

V gene TRBV14 combines with J gene TRBJ1-2, with 7 nucleotides matching TRBD1. The CDR3 is made up of 15 amino acids. Germline V gives CDR1 SGHDN, CDR2 FVKESK. V trimming: 0 bases; J trimming: 8 bases; junction bases outside the gene matches: 9. This CDR3 reads CASSQDPRGKEGYTF. CDR3 bases: TGTGCCAGCAGCCAAGACCCCAGGGGGAAAGAGGGCTACACCTTC. Drawing the rest from reference TRBV14 and TRBJ1-2, the complete variable domain is EAGVTQFPSHSVIEKGQTVTLRCDPISGHDNLYWYRRVMGKEIKFLLHFVKESKQDESGMPNNRFLAERTGGTYSTLKVQPAELEDSGVYFCASSQDPRGKEGYTFGSGTRLTVV.

The genes are TRBV9 and TRBJ2-1; tentative D call: TRBD1 (5 bases). Looked up from germline, CDR1 is SGDLS and CDR2 is YYNGEE. This CDR3 has 12 residues. V lost 3 bases and J lost 5, with 6 bases in between. Written as DNA, the CDR3 is TGTGCCAGCAGCGCGACAGACAATGAGCAGTTCTTC. It encodes CASSATDNEQFF.

In its sample, this clone was seen a few times. The J gene is TRBJ2-1, the V gene TRBV12-3 or TRBV12-4; D gene ambiguous. Trimming removed 11 bases at V and 8 bases at J, with 16 bases between. The CDR3 consists of 12 residues. CDR3 region: CADRSESDEQFF. CDR3 DNA sequence: TGTGCCGACCGTTCGGAGAGCGATGAGCAGTTCTTC.